This T cell receptor (beta chain) was identified during a study of shared clonotypes between healthy human individuals. Only in-frame clones appear in the TCRdb table, and some are missing; sequencing was by immunoSEQ multiplex PCR. This table has some 1 million clones, 75% appearing once. After removal of 4 bases from V and 0 bases from J, the junction contained 7 bases not matched to a gene. The CDR3 contains 16 residues. Germline V gene sequence: CDR1 SGDLS, CDR2 YYNGEE. The sequenced material came from memory CD4+ T cells sorted from blood. Regarding subset: CD45RA-negative fraction. The clonotype was recovered from a young man in good health. The chain joins TRBV9 to TRBJ2-3, with TRBD2 matching 8 bases. The CDR3 DNA reads TGTGCCAGCAGCTCACGGGAGGGCCCTAGCACAGATACGCAGTATTTT. The encoded protein is CASSSREGPSTDTQYF. The full variable domain, its missing parts supplied by reference TRBV9 and TRBJ2-3, is DSGVTQTPKHLITATGQRVTLRCSPRSGDLSVYWYQQSLDQGLQFLIQYYNGEERAKGNILERFSAQQFPDLHSELNLSSLELGDSALYFCASSSREGPSTDTQYFGPGTRLTVL.